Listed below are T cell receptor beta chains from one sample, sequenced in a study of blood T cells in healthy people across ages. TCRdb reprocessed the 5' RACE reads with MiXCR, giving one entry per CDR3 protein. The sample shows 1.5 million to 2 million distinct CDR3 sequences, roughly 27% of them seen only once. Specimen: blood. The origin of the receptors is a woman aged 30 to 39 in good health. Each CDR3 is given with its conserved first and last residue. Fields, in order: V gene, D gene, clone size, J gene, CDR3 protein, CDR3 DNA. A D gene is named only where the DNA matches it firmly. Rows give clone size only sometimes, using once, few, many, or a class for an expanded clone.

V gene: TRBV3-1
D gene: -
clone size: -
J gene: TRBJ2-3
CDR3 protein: CASSQGLTRTDTQYF
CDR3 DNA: TGTGCCAGCAGCCAAGGACTGACCCGCACAGATACGCAGTATTTT

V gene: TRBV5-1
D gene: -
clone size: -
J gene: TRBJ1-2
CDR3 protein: CASSLVPSGDYGYTF
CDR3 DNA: TGCGCCAGCAGCTTGGTTCCTTCCGGAGACTATGGCTACACCTTC

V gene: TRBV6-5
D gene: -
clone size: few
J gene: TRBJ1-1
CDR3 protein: CASRNLDKEGQAFF
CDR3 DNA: TGTGCCAGCCGCAATCTCGATAAGGAGGGACAAGCTTTCTTT

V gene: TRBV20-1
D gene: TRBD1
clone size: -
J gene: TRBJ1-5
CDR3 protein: CSASDRADQPQHF
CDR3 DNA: TGCAGTGCTTCGGACAGGGCGGATCAGCCCCAGCATTTT

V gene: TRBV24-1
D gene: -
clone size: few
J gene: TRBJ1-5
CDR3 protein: CATEDRLGPQHF
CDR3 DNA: TGTGCCACCGAAGACAGGCTCGGGCCCCAGCATTTT

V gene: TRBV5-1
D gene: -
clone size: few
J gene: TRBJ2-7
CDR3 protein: CASSLEAGTEQYF
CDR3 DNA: TGCGCCAGCAGCTTGGAGGCCGGGACCGAGCAGTACTTC

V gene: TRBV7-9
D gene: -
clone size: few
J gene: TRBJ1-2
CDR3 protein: CASSLFPQPYGYTF
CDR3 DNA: TGTGCCAGCAGCTTATTCCCCCAGCCCTATGGCTACACCTTC

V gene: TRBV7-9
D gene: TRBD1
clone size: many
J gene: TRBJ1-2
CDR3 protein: CASSRQGLIYGYTF
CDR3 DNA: TGTGCCAGCAGCCGACAGGGGTTGATCTATGGCTACACCTTC

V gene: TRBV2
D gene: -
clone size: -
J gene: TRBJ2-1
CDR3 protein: CASSEAGGLNEQFF
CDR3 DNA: TGTGCCAGCAGTGAAGCGGGGGGGCTCAATGAGCAGTTCTTC

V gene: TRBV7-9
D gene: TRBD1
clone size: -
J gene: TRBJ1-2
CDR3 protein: CASSLVGSGRGLGYTF
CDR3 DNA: TGTGCCAGCAGCTTAGTAGGTTCTGGCAGGGGGCTCGGCTACACCTTC

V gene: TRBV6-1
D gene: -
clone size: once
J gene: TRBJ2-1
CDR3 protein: CASSDQGNGFNEQFF
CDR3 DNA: TGTGCCAGCAGTGACCAGGGGAACGGATTCAATGAGCAGTTCTTC

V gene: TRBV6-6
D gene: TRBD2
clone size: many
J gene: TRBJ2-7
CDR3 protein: CASSSRPAGDSYEQYF
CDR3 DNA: TGTGCCAGCAGTTCCCGCCCAGCGGGAGACTCCTACGAGCAGTACTTC

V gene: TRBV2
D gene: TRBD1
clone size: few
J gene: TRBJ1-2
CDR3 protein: CASSAGTASNYGYTF
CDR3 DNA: TGTGCCAGCAGTGCCGGGACAGCGAGTAACTATGGCTACACCTTC

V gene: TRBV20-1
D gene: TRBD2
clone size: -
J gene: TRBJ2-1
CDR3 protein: CSARDSSRLAHNEQFF
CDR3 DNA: TGCAGTGCTAGAGATTCTAGCCGACTAGCCCACAATGAGCAGTTCTTC

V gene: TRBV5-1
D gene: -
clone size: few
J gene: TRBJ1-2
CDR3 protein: CASSLNSGGANYGYTF
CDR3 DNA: TGCGCCAGCAGCTTAAACTCTGGTGGAGCCAACTATGGCTACACCTTC

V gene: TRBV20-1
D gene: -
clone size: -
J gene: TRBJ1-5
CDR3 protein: CSAREGTPPQPQHF
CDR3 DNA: TGCAGTGCTAGAGAGGGGACACCACCTCAGCCCCAGCATTTT

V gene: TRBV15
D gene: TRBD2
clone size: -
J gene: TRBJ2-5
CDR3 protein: CATSRDEGLSGRETQYF
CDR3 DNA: TGTGCCACCAGCAGAGACGAGGGATTGAGCGGGAGGGAGACCCAGTACTTC

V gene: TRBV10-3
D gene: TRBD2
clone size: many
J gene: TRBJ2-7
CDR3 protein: CAISDGAGDYEQYF
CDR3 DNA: TGTGCCATCAGTGATGGGGCGGGAGATTACGAGCAGTACTTC

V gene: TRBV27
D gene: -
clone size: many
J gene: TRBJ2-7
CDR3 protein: CASRLQGNPEQYF
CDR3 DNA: TGTGCCAGCCGCCTTCAAGGGAACCCCGAGCAGTACTTC

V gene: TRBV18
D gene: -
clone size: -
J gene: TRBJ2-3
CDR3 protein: CASSPLGERDTQYF
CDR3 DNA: TGTGCCAGCTCACCACTAGGGGAAAGAGATACGCAGTATTTT

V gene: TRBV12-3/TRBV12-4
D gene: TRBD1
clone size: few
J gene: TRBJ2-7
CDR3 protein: CASSLDRGRGEQYF
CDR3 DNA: TGTGCCAGCAGTTTAGACAGGGGGCGAGGCGAGCAGTACTTC

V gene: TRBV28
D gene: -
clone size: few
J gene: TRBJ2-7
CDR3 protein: CASSPGGSGHEQYF
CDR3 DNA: TGTGCCAGCAGTCCCGGGGGTAGCGGCCACGAGCAGTACTTC

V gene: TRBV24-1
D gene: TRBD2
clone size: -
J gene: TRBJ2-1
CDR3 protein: CATGTSDYNEQFF
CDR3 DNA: TGTGCCACCGGGACTAGCGACTACAATGAGCAGTTCTTC

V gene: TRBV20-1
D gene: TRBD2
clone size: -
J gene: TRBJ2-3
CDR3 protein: CSARALAGITDTQYF
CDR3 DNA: TGCAGTGCTAGAGCTCTAGCGGGGATCACAGATACGCAGTATTTT

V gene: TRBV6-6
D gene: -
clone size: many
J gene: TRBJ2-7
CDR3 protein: CASSRSSNEQYF
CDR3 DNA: TGTGCCAGCAGCCGGTCTAGCAACGAGCAGTACTTC

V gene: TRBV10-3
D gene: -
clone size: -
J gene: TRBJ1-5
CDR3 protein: CAIGSDSNQPQHF
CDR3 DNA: TGTGCCATAGGGTCTGATAGCAATCAGCCCCAGCATTTT

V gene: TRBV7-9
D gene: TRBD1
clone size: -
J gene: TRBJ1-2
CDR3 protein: CASSLPDRAHGYTF
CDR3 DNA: TGTGCCAGCAGCTTACCCGACAGGGCACATGGCTACACCTTC

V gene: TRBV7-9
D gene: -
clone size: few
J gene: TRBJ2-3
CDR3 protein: CASSLGPFGAQYF
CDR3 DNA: TGTGCCAGCAGCTTAGGTCCGTTTGGTGCGCAGTATTTT

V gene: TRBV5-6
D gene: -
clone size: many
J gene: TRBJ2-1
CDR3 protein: CASSLALEREGGTEQFF
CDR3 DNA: TGTGCCAGCAGCTTGGCCTTAGAAAGGGAAGGGGGAACTGAGCAGTTCTTC

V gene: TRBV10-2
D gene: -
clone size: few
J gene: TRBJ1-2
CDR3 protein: CASSEGPVYGYTF
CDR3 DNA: TGCGCCAGCAGTGAGGGACCAGTCTATGGCTACACCTTC

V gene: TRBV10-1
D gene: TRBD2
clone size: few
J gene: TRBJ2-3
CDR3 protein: CASSESAGGLTDTQYF
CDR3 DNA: TGCGCCAGCAGTGAGTCGGCGGGGGGGCTCACAGATACGCAGTATTTT

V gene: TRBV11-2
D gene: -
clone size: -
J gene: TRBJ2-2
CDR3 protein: CASSRVWLRKNTGELFF
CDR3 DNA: TGTGCCAGCAGCAGGGTGTGGCTTAGAAAGAACACCGGGGAGCTGTTTTTT

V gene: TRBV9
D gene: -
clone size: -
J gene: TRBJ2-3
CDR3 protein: CASSSGTFITDTQYF
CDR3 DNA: TGTGCCAGCAGCTCCGGGACTTTTATCACAGATACGCAGTATTTT

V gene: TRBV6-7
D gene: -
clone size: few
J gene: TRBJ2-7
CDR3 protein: CASTLRFGYEQYF
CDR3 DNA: TGTGCCAGCACCCTACGATTTGGGTACGAGCAGTACTTC

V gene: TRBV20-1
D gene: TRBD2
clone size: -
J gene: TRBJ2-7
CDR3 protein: CSASARGRAGYSYEQYF
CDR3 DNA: TGCAGTGCTAGTGCCCGGGGGAGAGCGGGGTACTCCTACGAGCAGTACTTC

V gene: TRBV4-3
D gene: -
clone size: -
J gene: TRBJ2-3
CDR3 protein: CASSQISGKVTDTQYF
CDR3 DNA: TGCGCCAGCAGCCAAATTAGCGGTAAAGTAACAGATACGCAGTATTTT

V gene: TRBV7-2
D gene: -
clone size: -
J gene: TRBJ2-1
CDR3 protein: CASSRQRGNEQFF
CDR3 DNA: TGTGCCAGCAGCCGACAAAGGGGCAATGAGCAGTTCTTC

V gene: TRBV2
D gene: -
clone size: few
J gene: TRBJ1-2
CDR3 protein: CASRTSRTRDGYTF
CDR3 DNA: TGTGCCAGCAGAACATCGAGGACGCGGGATGGCTACACCTTC

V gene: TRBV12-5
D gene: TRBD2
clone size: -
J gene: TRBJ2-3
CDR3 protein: CASAASASGGVATDTQYF
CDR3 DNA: TGTGCTAGTGCCGCTAGCGCTAGCGGGGGGGTGGCCACAGATACGCAGTATTTT

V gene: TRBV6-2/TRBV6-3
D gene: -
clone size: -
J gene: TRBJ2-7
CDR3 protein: CASSFSRDGRYYEQYF
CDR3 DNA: TGTGCCAGCAGTTTTAGCCGGGACGGGCGATACTACGAGCAGTACTTC

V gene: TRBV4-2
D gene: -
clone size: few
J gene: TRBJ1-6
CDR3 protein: CASSQASRDGDSPLHF
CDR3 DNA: TGTGCCAGCAGCCAAGCGTCGCGGGACGGTGATTCACCCCTCCACTTT

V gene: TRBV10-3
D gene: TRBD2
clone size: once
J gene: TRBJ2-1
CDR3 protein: CAISESRAGDHEQFF
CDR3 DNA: TGTGCCATCAGTGAGTCGCGAGCGGGAGACCATGAGCAGTTCTTC

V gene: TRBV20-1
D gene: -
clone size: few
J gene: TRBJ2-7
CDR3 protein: CSAGTYYEQYF
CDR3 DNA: TGCAGTGCTGGGACCTACTACGAGCAGTACTTC

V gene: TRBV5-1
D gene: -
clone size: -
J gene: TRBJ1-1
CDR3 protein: CANSRQNTEAFF
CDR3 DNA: TGTGCCAACAGCCGACAGAACACTGAAGCTTTCTTT

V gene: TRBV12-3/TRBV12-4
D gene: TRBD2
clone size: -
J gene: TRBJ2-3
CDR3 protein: CAFARGGSDTQYF
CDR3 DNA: TGTGCCTTCGCCCGGGGGGGGTCAGATACGCAGTATTTT

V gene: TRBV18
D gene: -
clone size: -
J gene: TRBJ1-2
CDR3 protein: CASSPLDSNGYTF
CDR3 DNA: TGTGCCAGCTCACCGCTAGACAGTAATGGCTACACCTTC

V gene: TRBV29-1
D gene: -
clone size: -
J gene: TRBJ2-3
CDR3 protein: CSVGLTLTELNTQYF
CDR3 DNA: TGCAGCGTTGGACTTACGCTAACAGAGCTGAATACGCAGTATTTT

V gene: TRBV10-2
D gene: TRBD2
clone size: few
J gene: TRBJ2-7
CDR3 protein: CASSERTSGNYEQYF
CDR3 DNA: TGCGCCAGCAGTGAGCGGACTAGCGGGAACTACGAGCAGTACTTC

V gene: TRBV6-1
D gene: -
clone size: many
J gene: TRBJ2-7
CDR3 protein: CASSDRRSSYEQYF
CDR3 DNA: TGTGCCAGCAGTGATCGACGGTCCTCCTACGAGCAGTACTTC

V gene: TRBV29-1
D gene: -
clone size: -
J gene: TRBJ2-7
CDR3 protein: CSVEQPPYNEQYF
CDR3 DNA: TGCAGCGTTGAACAGCCTCCTTACAATGAGCAGTACTTC